The 8 T cell receptor beta chains below were found in one sample sequenced in a study of cytomegalovirus exposure and HLA in healthy donors. Use of 60 Vbeta and 13 Jbeta primers characterized the PCR. Libraries were prepared by immunoSEQ multiplex PCR; TCRdb keeps only in-frame clonotypes and omits some of them. The table records about 120,000 clones, roughly 80% of them present only once. Sequencing used PBMCs. The receptors here all came from a man aged 25 to 40 in good health and CMV-seronegative.

This chain links TRBV6-5 with TRBJ1-4; 7 bases are a match to TRBD1. Germline V lookup: CDR1 MNHEY, CDR2 SVGAGI. The junction had 7 bases not matched to a gene; V was cut back by 8 bases and J by 7 bases. The CDR3 spans 13 residues. The CDR3 reads CASARQGVEKLFF. CDR3 nucleotide sequence: TGTGCCAGCGCCCGACAGGGAGTTGAAAAACTGTTTTTT.

The gene calls are TRBV6-5 and TRBJ2-5; D is possibly TRBD2 (6 bases). The end of the DNA is better explained by TRBJ2-7, so the J call may be wrong. In germline, CDR1 is MNHEY, CDR2 SVGAGI. The CDR3 totals 14 residues. The CDR3 DNA follows: TGTGCCAGCAGTTACAAGGCAGGGAGGCACGAGCAGTACTTC. Its protein is CASSYKAGRHEQYF.

The chain recombines TRBV5-6 with TRBJ1-5; maybe TRBD1 (6 bases). The germline CDR1 and CDR2 sequences are SGHDT and YYEEEE. This CDR3 contains 15 residues. Trimming cost V 6 bases and J 6 bases, with 19 bases left between them. CDR3 bases: TGTGCCAGCATCGGTTGGGGGCGGTCGACTCAGCCCCAGCATTTT. Its translation is CASIGWGRSTQPQHF.

This chain uses TRBV27 with TRBJ2-2; 9 bases fit TRBD1. The CDR3 totals 16 residues. Germline lookup yields CDR1 MNHEY and CDR2 SMNVEV (reference sequence). The V and J ends lost 2 bases and 4 bases, in that order; junction bases with no gene match: 5. CDR3 nucleotides: TGTGCCAGCAGTTTAAGGGACAGGGTCATCACCGGGGAGCTGTTTTTT. Its translation is CASSLRDRVITGELFF.

Here the CDR3 reads CASSYPRASGWGETQYF. The CDR3 DNA sequence: TGTGCCAGCAGCTACCCTCGGGCTAGCGGGTGGGGGGAGACCCAGTACTTC. The rearrangement uses TRBV11-2 and TRBJ2-5, with 8 bases that match TRBD2. The CDR3 totals 17 residues. Looked up from germline, CDR1 is SGHAT and CDR2 is FQNNGV. After removal of 4 bases from V and 5 bases from J, the junction contained 15 bases not matched to a gene.

The chain carries TRBV5-1 and TRBJ2-7; D remains ambiguous. Deletions cut 4 bases from V and 1 base from J, with 12 bases between. Germline V gene lookup returns CDR1 SGHRS and CDR2 YFSETQ. The CDR3 is 14 amino acids. The CDR3 region has the DNA TGCGCCAGCAGCCCTGGAAGAGGTTCCTACGAGCAGTACTTC. Its protein product is CASSPGRGSYEQYF.

The V and J genes are TRBV6-5 and TRBJ1-2; the D gene is possibly TRBD1 (6 bases). V was clipped by 0 bases and J by 5 bases, with 16 bases between them. The CDR3 length is 16 residues. From germline, CDR1 is MNHEY and CDR2 SVGAGI. CDR3 protein: CASSYSGGALRYGYTF. In DNA form, the CDR3 reads TGTGCCAGCAGTTACTCGGGGGGGGCCCTGCGGTATGGCTACACCTTC.

This clone turned up a few times. The rearrangement uses TRBV28 and TRBJ1-6; 7 bases align to TRBD1. J lost 0 bases, V lost 4 bases, and 9 bases had no gene match. Germline V gives CDR1 MDHEN, CDR2 SYDVKM. CDR3 length equals 18 residues. CDR3 DNA sequence: TGTGCCAGCAGTTCCCTACAGGGGATGAACTCCTATAATTCACCCCTCCACTTT. This translates into CASSSLQGMNSYNSPLHF. Full variable domain (rest looked up from reference TRBV28 and TRBJ1-6): DVKVTQSSRYLVKRTGEKVFLECVQDMDHENMFWYRQDPGLGLRLIYFSYDVKMKEKGDIPEGYSVSREKKERFSLILESASTNQTSMYLCASSSLQGMNSYNSPLHFGNGTRLTVT.